A single sample is the source of the 13 T cell receptor beta chains below, sequenced in a study of blood T cell repertoires in COVID-19. This table comes from immunoSEQ multiplex PCR, and its TCRdb copy is limited to in-frame clones, with some not included. The sample shows about 65,000 clones, approximately 93% of them seen only once. Input material: peripheral blood. The receptors stem from a man aged 70-80 years with active COVID-19.

The chain recombines TRBV5-1 with TRBJ1-4, with 9 bases matching TRBD1. The CDR3 consists of 14 residues. V lost 3 bases to trimming and J lost 7 bases; unmatched junction nucleotides: 4. Germline values: CDR1 SGHRS, CDR2 YFSETQ. CDR3 protein: CASSSTGGGEKLFF. The CDR3, as DNA: TGCGCCAGCAGCTCTACAGGGGGCGGTGAAAAACTGTTTTTT.

This rearrangement joins TRBV23-1 to TRBJ1-5; maybe TRBD1 (6 bases). TRBV23-1 is assigned to the ORF class and has an uncertain function. This CDR3 spans 17 amino acids. Trimming removed 2 bases at V and 7 bases at J, with 21 bases between. CDR3 residues: CASSQPRRLQGQQPQHF. CDR3 DNA: TGCGCCAGCAGTCAACCTCGACGATTACAGGGTCAACAGCCCCAGCATTTT.

The rearrangement joins TRBV9 to TRBJ2-5; D not resolved. V gave up 0 bases and J gave up 5 bases, with 2 bases separating them. The length of the CDR3 is 11 residues. CDR1 SGDLS and CDR2 YYNGEE come from the germline V gene. The CDR3 region is CASSVAETQYF. The CDR3 DNA reads TGTGCCAGCAGCGTAGCTGAGACCCAGTACTTC. Full variable domain (remainder filled in from reference TRBV9 and TRBJ2-5): DSGVTQTPKHLITATGQRVTLRCSPRSGDLSVYWYQQSLDQGLQFLIQYYNGEERAKGNILERFSAQQFPDLHSELNLSSLELGDSALYFCASSVAETQYFGPGTRLLVL.

This chain links TRBV3-1 (or the pseudogene TRBV3-2) with TRBJ2-5; possible D gene TRBD1, 5 bases. Germline assignment: CDR1 LGHDT and CDR2 YNNKEL (reference sequence). V lost 1 base and J 3 bases, leaving 15 bases between the germline ends. This CDR3 has 16 residues. The CDR3 DNA sequence: TGTGCCAGCAGCCAAGCCCCAGGGTGGGCTAAAGAGACCCAGTACTTC. Protein: CASSQAPGWAKETQYF.

V gene TRBV18 combines with J gene TRBJ1-2; D gene unclear. V was clipped by 0 bases and J by 5 bases, with 7 bases between them. Germline assignment: CDR1 KGHSH and CDR2 LQKENI. The CDR3 sequence is 13 residues long. The DNA of the CDR3 is TGTGCCAGCTCACCACCGGAGGGTTATGGCTACACCTTC. Translating gives CASSPPEGYGYTF.

The CDR3 bases are TGTGCCAGCAGCCCGGGACAGGGGGCCTACGAGCAGTACGTC. This encodes CASSPGQGAYEQYV. The gene calls are TRBV7-9 and TRBJ2-7, with TRBD1 identical over 11 bases. Germline V gene sequence: CDR1 SEHNR, CDR2 FQNEAQ (reference sequence). The J segment lost 2 bases and the V segment lost 5 bases, leaving 2 bases of the junction unmatched. This CDR3 comprises 14 residues.

The gene calls are TRBV18 and TRBJ2-1, with 8 bases lining up with TRBD2. V shed 2 bases, J shed 5 bases, and the junction held 5 bases outside the gene matches. The CDR3 is 15 amino acids. Germline values: CDR1 KGHSH, CDR2 LQKENI. CDR3 region: CASSPTGGIDNEQFF. The CDR3 DNA is TGTGCCAGCTCACCAACGGGGGGGATAGACAATGAGCAGTTCTTC.

The J gene is TRBJ2-3, the V gene TRBV27; D is unresolved. Germline V gene lookup returns CDR1 MNHEY and CDR2 SMNVEV (reference sequence). The CDR3 consists of 15 residues. Trimming took 4 bases from V and 0 from J, leaving 11 bases between them. The CDR3 nucleotides are TGTGCCAGCAGTTCCTACCAGACTAGCACAGATACGCAGTATTTT. Protein: CASSSYQTSTDTQYF.

The rearrangement uses TRBV1 and TRBJ2-4; the table's D call, TRBD2, was not checked against the DNA. TRBV1 is a pseudogene. The CDR3 covers 15 residues. The CDR3 region is CTSKGAGDLKNIQYF. CDR3 sequence (DNA): TGCACCAGCAAAGGAGCGGGGGACTTAAAAAACATTCAGTACTTC.

This sequence joins TRBV11-2 and TRBJ2-7, with D tentatively TRBD2 (5 bases). This CDR3 is 15 amino acids long. V was trimmed by 2 bases and J by 6 bases, leaving 17 bases between them. Germline V gene data show CDR1 as SGHAT and CDR2 as FQNNGV. The CDR3 here is CASSLQVLSRGEQYF. The CDR3 DNA reads TGTGCCAGCAGCTTACAAGTGTTATCCCGGGGCGAGCAGTACTTC. Supplemented by reference TRBV11-2 and TRBJ2-7, the full variable domain reads EAGVAQSPRYKIIEKRQSVAFWCNPISGHATLYWYQQILGQGPKLLIQFQNNGVVDDSQLPKDRFSAERLKGVDSTLKIQPAKLEDSAVYLCASSLQVLSRGEQYFGPGTRLTVT.

The chain has TRBV4-2 and TRBJ1-4; no reliable D call. The length of the CDR3 is 13 residues. The V and J ends lost 0 bases and 8 bases respectively, with 7 bases between them. The V gene's germline CDR1 is LGHNA and CDR2 YNFKEQ. The CDR3 is CASSQDPGEKLFF. The DNA of the CDR3 is TGTGCCAGCAGCCAAGACCCTGGCGAAAAACTGTTTTTT.

V and J are TRBV12-5 and TRBJ2-3; D might be TRBD1 (5 bases). V lost 1 base and J 1 base, leaving 15 bases between the germline ends. CDR3 length: 17 residues. Germline-derived CDR1 and CDR2 are LGHNT and FRNRAP. The CDR3 DNA reads TGTGCTAGTGGTTTGGAATTTGGGGCGCGCGGCACAGATACGCAGTATTTT. This translates into CASGLEFGARGTDTQYF. Variable domain in full (rest from reference TRBV12-5 and TRBJ2-3): DARVTQTPRHKVTEMGQEVTMRCQPILGHNTVFWYRQTMMQGLELLAYFRNRAPLDDSGMPKDRFSAEMPDATLATLKIQPSEPRDSAVYFCASGLEFGARGTDTQYFGPGTRLTVL.

This clone was counted only a few times. This chain joins TRBV12-3 or TRBV12-4 and TRBJ1-1; no firm D call. There are 13 residues in the CDR3. V was trimmed by 3 bases and J by 1 base, leaving 6 bases between them. The CDR3 DNA is TGTGCCAGCAGTTTTAGTCAGAACACTGAAGCTTTCTTT. As protein: CASSFSQNTEAFF.